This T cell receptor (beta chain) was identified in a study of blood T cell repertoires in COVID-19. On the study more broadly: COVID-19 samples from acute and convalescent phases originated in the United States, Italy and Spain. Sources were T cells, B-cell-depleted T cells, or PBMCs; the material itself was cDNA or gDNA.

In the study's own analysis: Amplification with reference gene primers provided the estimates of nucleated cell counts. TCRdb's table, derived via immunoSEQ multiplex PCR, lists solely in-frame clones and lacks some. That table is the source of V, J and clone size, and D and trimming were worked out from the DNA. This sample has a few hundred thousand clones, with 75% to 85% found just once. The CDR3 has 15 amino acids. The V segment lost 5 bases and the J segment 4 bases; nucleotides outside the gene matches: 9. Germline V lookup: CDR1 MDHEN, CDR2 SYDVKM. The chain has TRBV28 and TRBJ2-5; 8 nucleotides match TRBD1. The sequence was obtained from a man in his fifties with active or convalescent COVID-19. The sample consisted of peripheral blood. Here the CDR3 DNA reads TGTGCCAGCAGTGTCGGGACAGGTTTAAGAGAGACCCAGTACTTC. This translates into CASSVGTGLRETQYF.